This TCR beta chain appears in the sequencing data of a study of T cell responses to AZD1222 COVID-19 vaccine. Study-level information: Samples with a second dose at about 4 or about 12 weeks were pooled together. General study points: Spike was spanned by vaccine-associated CD4 TCRs, which were dominant at 160-218 and 743-854.

The V end lost 2 bases, the J end lost 2 bases, and 10 bases lay between the germline ends. The CDR3 totals 14 residues. The V gene's germline CDR1 is SGHRS and CDR2 YFSETQ. As regards this clone: Its target is unknown.

TCRdb keeps only in-frame clones here, not all; method: immunoSEQ multiplex PCR. The table includes more than 150,000 clones, approximately 90% detected once. This specimen was peripheral blood, taken on day 0 of AZD1222 vaccination. This sequence originates from an adult in good health. V usage is TRBV5-1 and J usage is TRBJ1-2; perhaps TRBD1 as D (5 bases). The CDR3 coding sequence is TGCGCCAGCAGCTTAACGGGACTGAACTATGGCTACACCTTC. It specifies CASSLTGLNYGYTF. Full variable domain (outside the CDR3, taken from reference TRBV5-1 and TRBJ1-2): KAGVTQTPRYLIKTRGQQVTLSCSPISGHRSVSWYQQTPGQGLQFLFEYFSETQRNKGNFPGRFSGRQFSNSRSEMNVSTLELGDSALYLCASSLTGLNYGYTFGSGTRLTVV.